This T cell receptor (beta chain) emerged from a study of T-cell memory formation after mild COVID-19. Study-wide context: The two donors had largely donor-specific TCR clusters. Findings and caveats of the study: A second wave expanding day 15 to 37 was CD4+-biased; contracting clones were balanced. The main location of contracting CD4+ clones was CM and EM, and that of contracting CD8+ clones was EMRA.

From 5'RACE with constant-segment primers came TCR alpha and TCR beta cDNA libraries that carried sample barcodes and UMIs. TCRdb re-derived calls from the 5' RACE reads in MiXCR, one entry per CDR3 protein. The table lists about 350,000 distinct CDR3 sequences, approximately 13% of them singletons. This clonotype was found a few times. The antigen is not known. This CDR3 has 17 amino acids. Germline V gene lookup returns CDR1 DFQATT and CDR2 SNEGSKA (reference sequence). V shed 5 bases and J 0 bases; nucleotides not matched to a gene: 8. The receptor was derived from a young man who had mild COVID-19 (a few samples of this study predate the infection). Cell type and time point are not known. V and J are TRBV20-1 and TRBJ2-6; 9 bases match TRBD2. The sample consisted of PBMCs or a T cell subset sorted from them (not recorded which). CDR3 loop: CSAGDLRGGSGANVLTF. CDR3 in DNA: TGCAGTGCTGGGGATTTGCGGGGGGGCTCTGGGGCCAACGTCCTGACTTTC.